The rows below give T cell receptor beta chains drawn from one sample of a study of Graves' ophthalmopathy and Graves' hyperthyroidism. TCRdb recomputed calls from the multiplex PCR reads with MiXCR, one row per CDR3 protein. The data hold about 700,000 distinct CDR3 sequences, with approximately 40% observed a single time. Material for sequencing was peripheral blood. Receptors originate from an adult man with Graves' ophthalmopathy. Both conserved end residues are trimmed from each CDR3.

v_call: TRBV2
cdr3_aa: ASTKRGIYEQY

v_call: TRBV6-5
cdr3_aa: ASSRTGGEKLF

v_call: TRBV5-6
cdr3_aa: ASSRRGVPYEQY

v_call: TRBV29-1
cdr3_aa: SHLGVSGNTIY

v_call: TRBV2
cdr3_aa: ASRSTPTGPNTGELF

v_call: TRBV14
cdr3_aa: ASSQGPAGRETQY

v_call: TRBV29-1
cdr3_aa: SAQTGRNTEAF

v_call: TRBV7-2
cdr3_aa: ASSMTLETQY

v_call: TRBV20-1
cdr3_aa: SARAFGREGEKLF

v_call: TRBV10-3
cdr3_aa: ASSFGQGTGNTIY

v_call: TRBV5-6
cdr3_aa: ASSYGVSSEAF

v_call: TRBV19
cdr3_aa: ASSISGVSVGSPLH

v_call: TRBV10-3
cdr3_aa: AISVGVNYGYT

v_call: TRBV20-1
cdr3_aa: SARPGVTSGNTIY